This T cell receptor beta chain was sequenced in a study of early T cells in non-severe SARS-CoV-2 infection. This CDR3 comprises 15 residues. V was pared by 3 bases and J by 1 base, with 5 bases of the junction left unmatched. Germline values: CDR1 MDHEN, CDR2 SYDVKM. Individually, cDNA molecules had unique molecular identifiers attached to them. Via MiXCR, TCRdb re-called the 5' RACE reads, giving one row per CDR3 protein. The data hold about 30,000 distinct CDR3 sequences, with 5.6% observed a single time. This clonotype was observed at least ten times. The rearrangement uses TRBV28 and TRBJ2-7; TRBD2 aligns across 8 bases. This receptor was taken from an adult who was a healthcare worker with PCR-confirmed SARS-CoV-2 infection or an uninfected control (not recorded which). Sequenced: whole blood. The CDR3 DNA reads TGTGCCAGCAGTTTTGACTCGGGGGGGTCCTACGAGCAGTACTTC. This codes for CASSFDSGGSYEQYF.